These 15 T cell receptor beta chains were sequenced from one sample in a study of T cell responses to AZD1222 COVID-19 vaccine. Generated by immunoSEQ multiplex PCR, the TCRdb table keeps only in-frame clones and is missing some. Here the sample spans roughly 110,000 clones, 91% being singletons. The source was peripheral blood, collected on day 0 of AZD1222 vaccination. These receptors originate from an adult in good health.

This clone appeared once. The chain couples TRBV30 to TRBJ1-6; TRBD1 is a possible D gene (6 bases). The length of the CDR3 is 15 residues. Germline V CDR1 and CDR2: GTSNPN, SVGIG (reference sequence). Trimming removed 7 bases at V and 9 bases at J, with 22 bases between. CDR3 nucleotide sequence: TGTGCCTCAGAAGGGCGTGTAGGGGGAGGTTCACCCCTCCACTTT. It codes for CASEGRVGGGSPLHF.

The chain carries TRBV6-5 and TRBJ2-2; D might be TRBD2 (6 bases). The CDR3 loop spans 13 amino acids. Between the trimmed V and J ends, which lost 4 bases and 4 bases, there was a span of 7 bases. The germline V gene encodes CDR1 MNHEY and CDR2 SVGAGI. The CDR3 is CASSWDSTGELFF. The CDR3 DNA reads TGTGCCAGCAGTTGGGACTCCACCGGGGAGCTGTTTTTT.

This clone was detected only a few times. V gene TRBV4-3 combines with J gene TRBJ2-1; D tentatively fits TRBD1 or TRBD2 (5 bases each). The CDR3 covers 16 residues. Germline V gene sequence: CDR1 LGHNA, CDR2 YSLEER. V lost 0 bases and J 3 bases, leaving 12 bases between the germline ends. The CDR3 coding sequence is TGCGCCAGCAGCCAAGATCCCCGGGGCGACTACAATGAGCAGTTCTTC. Its protein is CASSQDPRGDYNEQFF.

The gene calls are TRBV5-1 and TRBJ1-6; tentative D call: TRBD1 (6 bases). This CDR3 is 15 amino acids long. Germline V lookup: CDR1 SGHRS, CDR2 YFSETQ. Trimming removed 2 bases at V and 5 bases at J, with 11 bases between. CDR3 in DNA: TGCGCCAGCAGCTTTATCACAGGGAATAATTCACCCCTCCACTTT. Translated: CASSFITGNNSPLHF.

This clone has more than one count but fewer than ten. This chain uses TRBV5-1 with TRBJ2-1; the match to TRBD2 covers 11 bases. The CDR3 consists of 17 residues. V dropped 4 bases and J dropped 7; count of bases not matched to a gene: 13. Germline V gene data show CDR1 as SGHRS and CDR2 as YFSETQ. The DNA for the CDR3 is TGCGCCAGCAGCCTTCGACTAGCGGGAAACCCGGGGAATGAGCAGTTCTTC. Protein sequence: CASSLRLAGNPGNEQFF.

For this clone: Sequence at one end of the junction differs from germline and may be a read error. This chain joins TRBV5-1 and TRBJ2-3; D unresolved. This CDR3 spans 16 amino acids. Germline CDR1 and CDR2: SGHRS and YFSETQ. In nucleotides, the CDR3 is TGCGCCAGCAGCGATCGGATTGGGGTCACGAGAACCGACCGCCTTTTT. Protein sequence: CASSDRIGVTRTDRLF.

The rearrangement joins TRBV9 to TRBJ1-2; D gene ambiguous. This CDR3 comprises 14 residues. Germline V gene lookup returns CDR1 SGDLS and CDR2 YYNGEE. The V end was cut by 4 bases, the J end by 0 bases, with 10 bases between. The CDR3 DNA sequence: TGTGCCAGCAGCTCCAGTATGACTAACTATGGCTACACCTTC. As protein: CASSSSMTNYGYTF.

The chain has TRBV29-1 and TRBJ2-1; TRBD1 or TRBD2 may be the D gene (5 bases each). The CDR3 consists of 11 residues. V lost 4 bases to trimming and J lost 8 bases, with 9 bases between them. Germline-derived CDR1 and CDR2 are SQVTM and ANQGSEA. The CDR3 DNA reads as TGCAGCGTTGTGAGGGGCGATGAGCAGTTCTTC. Translated: CSVVRGDEQFF.

This clone appeared once. The V gene is TRBV19, the J gene TRBJ2-4, with 16 positions matching TRBD2. Germline V gene data show CDR1 as LNHDA and CDR2 as SQIVND (reference sequence). V shed 6 bases, J shed 6 bases, and the junction held 8 bases outside the gene matches. There are 17 residues in the CDR3. The CDR3 bases are TGTGCCAGTAGGCCGGGACTAGCGGGGGGGCATGGAAACATTCAGTACTTC. This translates into CASRPGLAGGHGNIQYF.

The V and J genes are TRBV6-5 and TRBJ2-5; D may be TRBD2 (5 bases). Germline values: CDR1 MNHEY, CDR2 SVGAGI. This CDR3 is built from 13 residues. V was shortened by 8 bases and J by 2 bases, with 12 bases between the two germline ends. This CDR3 is CASHQAEQETQYF. In DNA, the CDR3 is TGTGCCAGCCACCAAGCGGAACAAGAGACCCAGTACTTC.

The rearrangement joins TRBV5-1 to TRBJ2-6; TRBD2 agrees at 8 bases. The V gene's germline CDR1 is SGHRS and CDR2 YFSETQ. The CDR3 spans 16 residues. V shed 2 bases, J shed 1 base, and the junction held 2 bases outside the gene matches. The CDR3 loop is CASSFREGSGANVLTF. The CDR3 DNA is TGCGCCAGCAGCTTCCGGGAGGGATCTGGGGCCAACGTCCTGACTTTC.

CDR3 protein: CASSQDRSSSGANVLTF. CDR3 coding DNA: TGCGCCAGCAGCCAAGATCGGTCGTCGTCTGGGGCCAACGTCCTGACTTTC. The chain recombines TRBV4-3 with TRBJ2-6; D gene unclear. This CDR3 has 17 residues. Germline loops: CDR1 LGHNA, CDR2 YSLEER. V was pared by 0 bases and J by 1 base, with 10 bases between.

V is TRBV7-2 and J is TRBJ1-1; 7 positions agree with TRBD1. The CDR3 spans 15 residues. V lost 1 base, J lost 2 bases, and 4 bases stayed unmatched. In germline, CDR1 is SGHTA, CDR2 FQGNSA. Here the CDR3 DNA reads TGTGCCAGCAGCTTAGGGTACAGGGGTAACACTGAAGCTTTCTTT. Its protein product is CASSLGYRGNTEAFF. Complete variable domain (other parts from reference TRBV7-2 and TRBJ1-1): GAGVSQSPSNKVTEKGKDVELRCDPISGHTALYWYRQSLGQGLEFLIYFQGNSAPDKSGLPSDRFSAERTGGSVSTLTIQRTQQEDSAVYLCASSLGYRGNTEAFFGQGTRLTVV.

V is TRBV5-1 and J is TRBJ1-5; possibly TRBD1 for D (6 bases). In germline, CDR1 is SGHRS, CDR2 YFSETQ. V was cut by 4 bases and J by 7 bases, with 21 bases left in between. The CDR3 loop spans 16 amino acids. For the CDR3, the DNA is TGCGCCAGCAGCCCGGGAGGCACAGGGACGTTGCAGCCCCAGCATTTT. As protein: CASSPGGTGTLQPQHF.

The chain joins TRBV19 to TRBJ2-3, with 11 bases aligning to TRBD1. The germline CDR1 and CDR2 sequences are LNHDA and SQIVND (reference sequence). This CDR3 spans 17 amino acids. J gave up 4 bases and V 4 bases, and 10 bases lay outside the gene matches. The CDR3 bases are TGTGCCAGTAGTACACATACCGGGACAGGGGGAGCAGATACGCAGTATTTT. Translated: CASSTHTGTGGADTQYF.